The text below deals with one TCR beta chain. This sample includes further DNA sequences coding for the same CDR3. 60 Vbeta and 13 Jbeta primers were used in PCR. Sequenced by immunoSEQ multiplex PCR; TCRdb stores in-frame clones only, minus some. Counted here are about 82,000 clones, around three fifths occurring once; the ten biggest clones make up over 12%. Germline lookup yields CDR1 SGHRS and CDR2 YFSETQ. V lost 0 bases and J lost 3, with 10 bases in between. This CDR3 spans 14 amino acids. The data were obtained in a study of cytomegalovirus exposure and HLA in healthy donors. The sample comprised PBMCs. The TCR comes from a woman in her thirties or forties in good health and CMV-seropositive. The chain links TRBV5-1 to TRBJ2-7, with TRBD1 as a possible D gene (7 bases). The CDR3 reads CASSLGQGGYEQYF. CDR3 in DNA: TGCGCCAGCAGCTTGGGACAGGGAGGCTACGAGCAGTACTTC.